A selection of T cell receptor beta chains follows, all from one sample in a study of early T cells in non-severe SARS-CoV-2 infection. MiXCR was run by TCRdb on the 5' RACE reads, yielding one entry per CDR3 protein. The sample has 25,000 to 35,000 distinct CDR3 sequences, around 4.2% seen once. Sequenced material: whole blood. Receptor source: an adult who was a healthcare worker with PCR-confirmed SARS-CoV-2 infection or an uninfected control (not recorded which). Each CDR3 is given with its conserved first and last residue. The order of the fields is D gene, V gene, clone size, J gene, CDR3 DNA, CDR3 protein. The D gene is left open where the match is weak. The size entry is marked missing in some rows and otherwise reads once, few, many or a size class.

TRBD2	TRBV20-1	many	TRBJ2-5	TGCAGTGCTAGAGATGACGGGGGGGCGGAGACCCAGTACTTC	CSARDDGGAETQYF
NA	TRBV15	many	TRBJ1-1	TGTGCCACCAGCAGAGGGGCTGAAGCTTTCTTT	CATSRGAEAFF
TRBD2	TRBV7-2	many	TRBJ2-1	TGTGCCAGCAGCTTAGATAGGGCTAGCGGGAGCCATGAGCAGTTCTTC	CASSLDRASGSHEQFF
TRBD1	TRBV29-1	NA	TRBJ2-2	TGCAGCGTTGAAGATGGGACAGCGAACACCGGGGAGCTGTTTTTT	CSVEDGTANTGELFF
NA	TRBV6-5	many	TRBJ2-7	TGTGCCAGCAGTATCAGGTCCGGGCGTCCGGACGAGCAGTACTTC	CASSIRSGRPDEQYF
NA	TRBV5-6	many	TRBJ1-1	TGTGCCAGCAGCCGACAGGAGCGAGAAGCTTTCTTT	CASSRQEREAFF
NA	TRBV12-3/TRBV12-4	few	TRBJ2-4	TGTGCCAGCAGTTTCGTTGGTGTGGGTTCGATAGCCAAAAACATTCAGTACTTC	CASSFVGVGSIAKNIQYF
NA	TRBV6-5	many	TRBJ2-7	TGTGCCAGCAGTAAAAACTACGAGCAGTACTTC	CASSKNYEQYF
NA	TRBV28	many	TRBJ2-1	TGTGCCAGCAGTTTTTCCCCACTCAATGAGCAGTTCTTC	CASSFSPLNEQFF
NA	TRBV10-3	many	TRBJ2-3	TGTGCCATCAGTTTCGGGACTAGCACAGATACGCAGTATTTT	CAISFGTSTDTQYF
NA	TRBV5-4	NA	TRBJ1-3	TGTGCCAGCAGCATCCTCGCGGGGCCGGGAAACACCATATATTTT	CASSILAGPGNTIYF
TRBD2	TRBV7-2	few	TRBJ2-2	TGTGCCAGCAGCCTGCTAGCGGGGGGCTCTATAAACACCGGGGAGCTGTTTTTT	CASSLLAGGSINTGELFF
NA	TRBV5-4	many	TRBJ2-1	TGTGCCAGCAGCTCGGGGCCCGGGACGAACAATGAGCAGTTCTTC	CASSSGPGTNNEQFF
NA	TRBV11-3	few	TRBJ2-5	TGTGCCAGCAGCTTGCCAGACCAAGAGACCCAGTACTTC	CASSLPDQETQYF
NA	TRBV20-1	many	TRBJ1-2	TGCAGTGCTACCAGATCAGGGGCCTATGGCTACACCTTC	CSATRSGAYGYTF
TRBD1	TRBV2	many	TRBJ1-1	TGTGCCAGCAGCCGACAGGGGGTAGACACTGAAGCTTTCTTT	CASSRQGVDTEAFF
NA	TRBV5-1	many	TRBJ2-4	TGCGCCAGCAGCTCCGGCTTGATGTTCGGGGACGCTACTACCAAAAACATTCAGTACTTC	CASSSGLMFGDATTKNIQYF
TRBD2	TRBV27	many	TRBJ2-5	TGTGCCAGCAGTTCACTAGCGGGGGGGCTCCAAGAGACCCAGTACTTC	CASSSLAGGLQETQYF
NA	TRBV12-2	few	TRBJ2-7	TGTGCAAGTCGCTCAGGACTAGCAGCAGTCTACGAGCAGTACTTC	CASRSGLAAVYEQYF
NA	TRBV19	many	TRBJ2-7	TGTGCCAGTAGTATATCGACAGAAGCCTACGAGCAGTACTTC	CASSISTEAYEQYF
TRBD1	TRBV5-5	NA	TRBJ1-1	TGTGCCAGCAGCTCCGGGACAGTTGGCGTCACTGAAGCTTTCTTT	CASSSGTVGVTEAFF
NA	TRBV7-9	many	TRBJ2-3	TGTGCCAGCAGCTTAACTGCTACAGATACGCAGTATTTT	CASSLTATDTQYF
NA	TRBV3-1	many	TRBJ1-5	TGTGCCAGCAGCCAAGATCTATTGATTTCTAGCAATCAGCCCCAGCATTTT	CASSQDLLISSNQPQHF
NA	TRBV12-3/TRBV12-4	many	TRBJ2-1	TGTGCCAGCAGCCCTAACCATGAGCAGTTCTTC	CASSPNHEQFF
NA	TRBV27	many	TRBJ1-3	TGTGCCAGCAGTTCTTCCCCTTACTCTGGAAACACCATATATTTT	CASSSSPYSGNTIYF
NA	TRBV29-1	many	TRBJ2-2	TGCAGCGTTATCTCGGTAGCGCGTGCGAACACCGGGGAGCTGTTTTTT	CSVISVARANTGELFF
NA	TRBV20-1	many	TRBJ1-1	TGCAGTGCTAGGGGGCGGAAGAACACTGAAGCTTTCTTT	CSARGRKNTEAFF
TRBD1	TRBV12-3/TRBV12-4	many	TRBJ1-1	TGTGCCAGCACCTCGGGGGACAGGCGGAATAGAGAAGCTTTCTTT	CASTSGDRRNREAFF
NA	TRBV20-1	many	TRBJ2-5	TGCAGTGCTAGGGAGGTTGGGTTCCAAGAGACCCAGTACTTC	CSAREVGFQETQYF
NA	TRBV7-2	many	TRBJ1-6	TGTGCCAGCAGCTTAGCGGTGGGGGCCTCACCCCTCCACTTT	CASSLAVGASPLHF
NA	TRBV10-1	many	TRBJ1-1	TGCGCCAGCAGCAGTTTCCCGGGCCGAGAAGCTTTCTTT	CASSSFPGREAFF
NA	TRBV5-6	many	TRBJ2-1	TGTGCCAGCAGCTTGCGGGTTAGCGGTGACTACAATGAGCAGTTCTTC	CASSLRVSGDYNEQFF
TRBD2	TRBV4-2	NA	TRBJ2-7	TGTGCCAGCAGCGCCCGACTACAGCGGGAGGCCCGGGGCGAGCAGTACTTC	CASSARLQREARGEQYF
NA	TRBV19	few	TRBJ1-5	TGTGCCAGTGGCAGTTATAGCAATCAGCCCCAGCATTTT	CASGSYSNQPQHF
NA	TRBV27	NA	TRBJ2-4	TGTGCCAGCACCAACTCGGGACTGCCAAACATTCAGTACTTC	CASTNSGLPNIQYF
NA	TRBV27	many	TRBJ2-7	TGTGCCAGCAGCCCCTATACGCCCTGGGGGAACGAGCAGTACTTC	CASSPYTPWGNEQYF
NA	TRBV12-3/TRBV12-4	many	TRBJ1-6	TGTGCCAGCAGTTTACTGGATAATAATTCACCCCTCCACTTT	CASSLLDNNSPLHF
TRBD1	TRBV18	many	TRBJ1-1	TGTGCCAGCTCACCCGTGACAGGGGACGCTGAAGCTTTCTTT	CASSPVTGDAEAFF
NA	TRBV28	few	TRBJ2-1	TGTGCCAGCAGAGATCCGGGTGAGCAGTTCTTC	CASRDPGEQFF
NA	TRBV7-7	many	TRBJ2-7	TGTGCTAGCGGCCCCGGGGGCCTCGAGCAGTACTTC	CASGPGGLEQYF
TRBD2	TRBV12-3/TRBV12-4	many	TRBJ2-7	TGTGCCAGCAGGGCTAGCGGGAGAGCCTACGAGCAGTACTTC	CASRASGRAYEQYF